This TCR beta chain was identified in a study of T-cell memory formation after mild COVID-19. About the research overall: Largely donor-specific TCR clusters were found.

On this clonotype: As yet, its antigen is unknown. At one end, the junction sequence differs from germline, possibly due to a read error.

TCRdb independently ran MiXCR on the 5' RACE reads; one entry per CDR3 protein. The repertoire holds around 250,000 distinct CDR3 sequences, with 16% as singletons. Study-wide results and limits: The study detected some responding clones in pre-infection memory, suggesting cross-reactive memory joined. Contracting CD8+ clones were enriched in EMRA, CD4+ mainly in CM and EM.

This CDR3 is 15 amino acids long. The germline CDR1 and CDR2 sequences are SSHAT and FNYEAQ (reference sequence). This receptor was taken from a man between 18 and 29 years old who had mild COVID-19 (a few samples of this study predate the infection). Cell type and time point are not known. The material sequenced was PBMCs or a T cell subset sorted from them (not recorded which). The chain carries TRBV7-7 and TRBJ2-1; the D call may be TRBD1 or TRBD2 (5 bases each). CDR3: CASSFNRGPGVEQFF. The CDR3, as DNA: TGTGCTAGCAGCTTTAACCGGGGACCCGGCGTTGAGCAGTTCTTC.